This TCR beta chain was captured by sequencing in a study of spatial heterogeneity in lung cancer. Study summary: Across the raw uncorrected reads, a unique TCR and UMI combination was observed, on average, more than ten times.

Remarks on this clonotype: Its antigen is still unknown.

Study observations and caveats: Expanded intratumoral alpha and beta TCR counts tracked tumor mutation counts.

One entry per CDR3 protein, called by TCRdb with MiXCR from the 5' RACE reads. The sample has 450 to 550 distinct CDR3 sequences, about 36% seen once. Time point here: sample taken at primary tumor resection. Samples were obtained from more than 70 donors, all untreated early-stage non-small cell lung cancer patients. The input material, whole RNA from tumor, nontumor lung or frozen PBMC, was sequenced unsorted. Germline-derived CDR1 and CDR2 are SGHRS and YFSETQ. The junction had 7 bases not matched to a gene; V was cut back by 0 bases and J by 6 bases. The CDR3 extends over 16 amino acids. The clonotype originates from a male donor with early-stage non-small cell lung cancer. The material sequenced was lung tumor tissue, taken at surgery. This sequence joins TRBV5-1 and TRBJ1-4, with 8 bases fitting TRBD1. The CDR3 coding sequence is TGCGCCAGCAGCTTGGCCCCGGACAGGGAAGATGAAAAACTGTTTTTT. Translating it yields CASSLAPDREDEKLFF.